A single sample gave rise to the 11 T cell receptor beta chains below, sequenced in a study of early T cells in non-severe SARS-CoV-2 infection. One entry per CDR3 protein, called by TCRdb with MiXCR from the 5' RACE reads. The sample lists approximately 63,000 distinct CDR3 sequences; more than 5.5% were seen once. The input for sequencing was whole blood, taken at baseline. These TCRs come from an adult who was a healthcare worker with PCR-confirmed SARS-CoV-2 infection or an uninfected control (not recorded which).

A few counts support this clonotype. The V and J genes are TRBV5-6 and TRBJ1-2; D ambiguous. Germline V lookup: CDR1 SGHDT, CDR2 YYEEEE. The CDR3 contains 15 residues. Trimming removed 0 bases at V and 3 bases at J, with 12 bases between. CDR3 DNA sequence: TGTGCCAGCAGCTTGGGGGGTGAGTCCTACTATGGCTACACCTTC. Encoded protein: CASSLGGESYYGYTF.

This chain connects TRBV9 to TRBJ2-1; 12 nucleotides match TRBD1. J gave up 8 bases and V 4 bases, and 10 bases lay outside the gene matches. The V gene's germline CDR1 is SGDLS and CDR2 YYNGEE. This CDR3 spans 16 amino acids. Here the CDR3 DNA reads TGTGCCAGCAGCTCCCCGGGACAGGGGGCAACTTATGAGCAGTTCTTC. Protein sequence: CASSSPGQGATYEQFF.

V usage is TRBV4-3 and J usage is TRBJ1-4; D unclear. Germline V gene sequence: CDR1 LGHNA, CDR2 YSLEER. Trimming stripped 0 bases from V and 4 bases from J, with 15 bases between. The CDR3 spans 17 residues. The CDR3 bases are TGCGCCAGCAGCCAAGATTGGGCTATCAAACGTAATGAAAAACTGTTTTTT. It yields the protein CASSQDWAIKRNEKLFF.

The CDR3 loop reads CASSLRDPRGINYGYTF. The CDR3 nucleotides read TGTGCCAGCAGCTTACGGGACCCTAGAGGGATTAACTATGGCTACACCTTC. The chain carries TRBV5-5 and TRBJ1-2, with D maybe TRBD1 (5 bases). This CDR3 has 17 amino acids. The germline V and J ends were trimmed by 2 bases and 1 base, with 18 bases remaining between them. Germline CDR1 is SGHKS and CDR2 is YYEKEE (reference sequence). The variable domain in full, completed from reference TRBV5-5 and TRBJ1-2, reads DAGVTQSPTHLIKTRGQQVTLRCSPISGHKSVSWYQQVLGQGPQFIFQYYEKEERGRGNFPDRFSARQFPNYSSELNVNALLLGDSALYLCASSLRDPRGINYGYTFGSGTRLTVV.

The chain joins TRBV12-3 or TRBV12-4 to TRBJ1-1; no firm D call. The V end was cut by 3 bases, the J end by 1 base, with 6 bases between. The CDR3 is made up of 13 amino acids. CDR3 protein: CASSLSENTEAFF. CDR3 DNA: TGTGCCAGCAGTTTGTCGGAGAACACTGAAGCTTTCTTT.

Only a few counts were recorded for this clonotype. The genes are TRBV28 and TRBJ2-1, with 10 nucleotides matching TRBD1. In germline, CDR1 is MDHEN, CDR2 SYDVKM. Unmatched junction bases numbered 5, after V lost 6 bases and J lost 0 bases. The CDR3 has 16 residues. The CDR3 DNA follows: TGTGCCAGCAGCCCGGGACAGGGGAGCTCCTACAATGAGCAGTTCTTC. It yields the protein CASSPGQGSSYNEQFF.

This clonotype was picked up many times. The CDR3 reads CASSFGGPRGGYTF. The CDR3 DNA follows: TGTGCCAGCAGTTTCGGGGGGCCCCGAGGGGGCTACACCTTC. J is TRBJ1-2 and V is TRBV28, with D maybe TRBD1 (6 bases). The CDR3 spans 14 residues. Trimming shortened V by 3 bases and J by 8 bases, and 16 bases separated the two germline ends. Germline V gene sequence: CDR1 MDHEN, CDR2 SYDVKM.

This clonotype came up many times. The chain joins TRBV29-1 to TRBJ2-7; D unresolved. The CDR3 covers 12 residues. The germline V and J ends were trimmed by 4 bases and 2 bases, with 9 bases remaining between them. Germline CDR1 SQVTM, CDR2 ANQGSEA. Here the CDR3 reads CSVVPSTYEQYF. In DNA form, the CDR3 reads TGCAGCGTTGTACCCAGTACCTACGAGCAGTACTTC.

The sample holds many counts of this clonotype. The gene calls are TRBV20-1 and TRBJ2-1; 10 nucleotides match TRBD1. From germline, CDR1 is DFQATT and CDR2 SNEGSKA (reference sequence). This CDR3 contains 16 residues. Trimming took 5 bases from V and 6 from J; bases not matched to a gene: 13. Written as DNA, the CDR3 is TGCAGTGCTTTCCCGTGGGACAGGGGAAACTCCAATGAGCAGTTCTTC. Its protein product is CSAFPWDRGNSNEQFF.

In this sample, this clonotype turned up many times. V is TRBV20-1 and J is TRBJ1-4, with 8 nucleotides matching TRBD1. From germline, CDR1 is DFQATT and CDR2 SNEGSKA (reference sequence). J was trimmed by 8 bases and V by 5 bases; bases with no gene match: 7. The CDR3 sequence is 13 residues long. The CDR3 DNA sequence: TGCAGTGCTGAGACAGGGGAGGCGGAAAAACTGTTTTTT. Its translation: CSAETGEAEKLFF.

This clonotype was observed a few times. This chain joins TRBV9 and TRBJ2-5; TRBD1 might be the D (6 bases). CDR1 and CDR2 from the germline V gene are SGDLS and YYNGEE. This CDR3 comprises 16 residues. Between the trimmed V and J ends, which lost 4 bases and 2 bases, there was a span of 18 bases. The CDR3 region has the DNA TGTGCCAGCAGCCCCTCCGGGTCCGGACAGCAAGAGACCCAGTACTTC. Protein: CASSPSGSGQQETQYF.